This TCR beta chain was captured by sequencing in a study of blood T cell repertoires in COVID-19. Study context: The cDNA or gDNA used as material had been derived from T cells, B-cell-depleted T cells, or PBMCs.

Per the authors' pipeline: Amplification of reference gene primers was used by the study to estimate nucleated cell counts. Repertoires were generated with immunoSEQ multiplex PCR, while TCRdb's copy carries only in-frame clones and drops some. V and J calls plus clone size are reproduced from that table; the DNA served to infer D and trimming. The sample gives 250,000 to 350,000 clones, 90% of which show up once; nearly 7% is in the top ten. V was cut by 3 bases and J by 7 bases, with 16 bases left in between. The CDR3 loop spans 15 amino acids. From germline, CDR1 is MNHEY and CDR2 SMNVEV (reference sequence). Enrollment of patients from Seattle took place during active infection, with longitudinal follow-up. In its sample, this clone was seen a few times.

V gene TRBV27 combines with J gene TRBJ1-5; D remains unclear. Sequenced: peripheral blood. This TCR was sampled from a woman aged 30 to 39 with COVID-19, enrolled during active disease. CDR3 nucleotide sequence: TGTGCCAGCAGTTTGGAGGGATTGGTGGAGCAGCCCCAGCATTTT. Translating it yields CASSLEGLVEQPQHF.